The 9 T cell receptor beta chains reported below all come from one sample, sequenced in a study of blood T cell repertoires in COVID-19. TCRdb keeps only in-frame clones here, not all; method: immunoSEQ multiplex PCR. The sample carries about 87,000 clones, over 75% recorded once. Material for sequencing was peripheral blood. The receptor source for this set is a woman aged 80 or over with active or convalescent COVID-19.

The CDR3 protein is CASSLSRDRPYEQYF. The CDR3 DNA follows: TGTGCCAGCAGTTTATCGCGGGACCGTCCCTACGAGCAGTACTTC. V usage is TRBV27 and J usage is TRBJ2-7; a possible D gene is TRBD2 (6 bases). This CDR3 has 15 amino acids. The V and J ends lost 0 bases and 2 bases respectively, with 11 bases between them. CDR1 and CDR2 (germline): MNHEY, SMNVEV (reference sequence).

V gene TRBV4-2 combines with J gene TRBJ2-2, with 9 bases aligning to TRBD1. With 4 bases clipped from V and 7 bases from J, the junction kept 16 bases outside the gene matches. Per the germline V gene, CDR1 is LGHNA and CDR2 is YNFKEQ. The CDR3 runs 18 residues. In DNA form, the CDR3 reads TGTGCCAGCAGCCGGATTGGGAGGAACAGGGGGCTAAGCGGGGAGCTGTTTTTT. Amino acids: CASSRIGRNRGLSGELFF.

The chain joins TRBV28 to TRBJ1-2; maybe TRBD1 (5 bases). Germline CDR1 MDHEN, CDR2 SYDVKM. This CDR3 has 14 residues. Trimming took off 3 bases at V and 1 base at J, with 9 bases between the two ends. The CDR3 DNA reads as TGTGCCAGCAGTTTCAACAGGATTAACTATGGCTACACCTTC. Protein sequence: CASSFNRINYGYTF.

CDR3 nucleotides: TGTGCCAGCAGCTGGCGGTTAGCGGGAGAGCACTCCTACGAGCAGTACTTC. This sequence encodes CASSWRLAGEHSYEQYF. The genes are TRBV7-2 and TRBJ2-7; 9 bases are shared with TRBD2. This CDR3 is built from 17 residues. V trimming: 4 bases; J trimming: 0 bases; junction bases outside the gene matches: 10. From germline, CDR1 is SGHTA and CDR2 FQGNSA.

V gene TRBV29-1 combines with J gene TRBJ1-4; 8 positions match TRBD1. This CDR3 has 13 amino acids. J was trimmed by 9 bases and V by 7 bases; bases with no gene match: 10. From germline, CDR1 is SQVTM and CDR2 ANQGSEA. The CDR3 nucleotides are TGCAGCGGCGGGGACAGGTGGACTCAAAAACTGTTTTTT. Its translation is CSGGDRWTQKLFF.

The chain combines TRBV6-5 with TRBJ2-7, with a tentative D call TRBD1 (6 bases). Germline CDR1 is MNHEY and CDR2 is SVGAGI. The CDR3 runs to 12 residues. Trimming pared 8 bases from V and 5 bases from J, leaving 13 bases between. The CDR3 loop is CASSHREHEQYF. The CDR3 DNA is TGTGCCAGCTCCCACAGGGAGCACGAGCAGTACTTC.

The chain is built from TRBV6-5 and TRBJ1-6, with a possible D match to TRBD1 (6 bases). There are 16 residues in the CDR3. V was clipped by 0 bases and J by 7 bases, with 13 bases between them. The germline CDR1 and CDR2 sequences are MNHEY and SVGAGI. In DNA, the CDR3 is TGTGCCAGCAGTTACTCTCAAGACAGGAGAAATTCACCCCTCCACTTT. Translation: CASSYSQDRRNSPLHF.

The chain employs TRBV7-2 and TRBJ1-1; 9 nucleotides agree with TRBD1. Germline assignment: CDR1 SGHTA and CDR2 FQGNSA. The CDR3 loop spans 14 amino acids. V was clipped by 5 bases and J by 10 bases; unmatched bases: 11. CDR3 in DNA: TGTGCCAGCAGCGCCGCTGGACAGGGGATCGGAGCTTTCTTT. Translating gives CASSAAGQGIGAFF. Based on the CDR3 plus reference TRBV7-2 and TRBJ1-1, the full variable domain is GAGVSQSPSNKVTEKGKDVELRCDPISGHTALYWYRQSLGQGLEFLIYFQGNSAPDKSGLPSDRFSAERTGGSVSTLTIQRTQQEDSAVYLCASSAAGQGIGAFFGQGTRLTVV.

DNA of the CDR3: TGCGCCAGCAGCCAACTCCTACCCGGGACTGCTAATAATTCACCCCTCCACTTT. Protein product: CASSQLLPGTANNSPLHF. This chain links TRBV4-3 with TRBJ1-6, with D possibly matching TRBD1 (5 bases). Germline CDR1 LGHNA, CDR2 YSLEER. The CDR3 totals 18 residues. Trimming took 2 bases from V and 5 from J, leaving 19 bases between them.